The clone carrying this T cell receptor (beta chain) was detected only a few times. Its target is not known. Unique molecular identifiers were used to barcode this TCRbeta library. TCRdb reanalysed the PCR reads using MiXCR and keeps one entry per CDR3 protein. In the table there are about 200,000 distinct CDR3 sequences, approximately 6.9% of which are singletons. The CDR3 runs to 17 residues. Germline V gene data show CDR1 as SGHRS and CDR2 as YFSETQ. V was clipped by 0 bases and J by 1 base, with 16 bases between them. These data come from a study of T-cell reconstitution after alpha-beta-depleted transplantation in children. Study-wide points: There were reportedly several hundred expanded graft clones from which alpha-beta T cells came about two months after transplant. The study traced high day-60 TCRbeta diversity in some patients to surviving recipient T cells and thymic progenitors. A year had passed since transplant, and T-cell counts and diversity by then came mostly from newly produced T cells.

The clonotype comes from a boy younger than 10 with acute lymphoblastic leukemia, due to receive a stem cell transplant. Sequenced material: PBMCs, taken before TCRalphabeta/CD19-depleted stem cell transplant. V and J are TRBV5-1 and TRBJ1-1, with unresolved D. For the CDR3, the DNA is TGCGCCAGCAGCTTGGCCGCGATGTCACAGACGAACACTGAAGCTTTCTTT. This gives the protein CASSLAAMSQTNTEAFF.